One TCR beta chain is described in this entry. No antigen is known for it. This sample is drawn from a study of T cell responses to AZD1222 COVID-19 vaccine. Whole-study findings and limits: Spike-specific TCR breadth and depth were elevated following two AZD1222 doses.

Profiled with immunoSEQ multiplex PCR; TCRdb holds only in-frame clones, not every one. This table has 120,000 or so clones, approximately 90% appearing once. The V and J ends lost 2 bases and 7 bases, in that order; junction bases with no gene match: 5. The CDR3 has 16 residues. The V gene's germline CDR1 is MNHEY and CDR2 SVGEGT. The sequencing here drew on peripheral blood, taken on day 0 of AZD1222 vaccination. V gene TRBV6-2 or TRBV6-3 combines with J gene TRBJ2-2; 12 positions match TRBD1. This sequence was found in an adult in good health. The CDR3 DNA is TGTGCCAGCAGTTACCAGGGACAGGGGGCGGACGGGGAGCTGTTTTTT. It codes for CASSYQGQGADGELFF.